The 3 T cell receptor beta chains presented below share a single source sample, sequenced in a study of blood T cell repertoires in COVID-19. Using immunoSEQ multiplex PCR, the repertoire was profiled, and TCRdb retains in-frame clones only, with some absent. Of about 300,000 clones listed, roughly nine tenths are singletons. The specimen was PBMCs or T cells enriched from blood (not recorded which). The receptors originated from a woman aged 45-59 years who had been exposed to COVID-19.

The CDR3 bases are TGTGCCAGCAGATTTAACAGGGTACGTGGCTACACCTTC. It is translated as CASRFNRVRGYTF. This rearrangement joins TRBV5-4 to TRBJ1-2, with a possible D match to TRBD1 (6 bases). The V end lost 5 bases, the J end lost 7 bases, and 15 bases lay between the germline ends. Per germline, CDR1 SGHNT and CDR2 YYREEE (reference sequence). There are 13 residues in the CDR3.

As DNA, the CDR3 is TGTGCCAGCAGTTATGGTCTGGTAGGGGCAGAGGAGCTGTTTTTT. Residues: CASSYGLVGAEELFF. This chain connects TRBV6-5 to TRBJ2-2, with a possible D match to TRBD1 (5 bases). The CDR3 extends over 15 amino acids. Germline V gene sequence: CDR1 MNHEY, CDR2 SVGAGI. V was pared by 3 bases and J by 10 bases, with 18 bases between.

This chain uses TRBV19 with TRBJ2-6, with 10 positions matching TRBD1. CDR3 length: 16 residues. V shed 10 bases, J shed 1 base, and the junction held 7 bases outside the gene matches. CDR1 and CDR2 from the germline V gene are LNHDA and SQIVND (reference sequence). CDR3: CATRDRGRSGANVLTF. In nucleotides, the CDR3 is TGTGCCACGAGAGACAGGGGGCGTTCTGGGGCCAACGTCCTGACTTTC.